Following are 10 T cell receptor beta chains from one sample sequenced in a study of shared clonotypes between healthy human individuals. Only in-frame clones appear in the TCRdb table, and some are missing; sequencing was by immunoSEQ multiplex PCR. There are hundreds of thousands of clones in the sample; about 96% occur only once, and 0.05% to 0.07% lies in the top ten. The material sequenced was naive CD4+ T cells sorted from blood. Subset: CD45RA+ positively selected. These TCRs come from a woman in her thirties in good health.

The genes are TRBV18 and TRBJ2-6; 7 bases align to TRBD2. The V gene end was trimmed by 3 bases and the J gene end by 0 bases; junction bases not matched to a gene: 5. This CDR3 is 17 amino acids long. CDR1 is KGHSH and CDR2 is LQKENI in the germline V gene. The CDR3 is CASSPDSGGSGANVLTF. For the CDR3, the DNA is TGTGCCAGCTCACCGGACTCGGGGGGCTCTGGGGCCAACGTCCTGACTTTC.

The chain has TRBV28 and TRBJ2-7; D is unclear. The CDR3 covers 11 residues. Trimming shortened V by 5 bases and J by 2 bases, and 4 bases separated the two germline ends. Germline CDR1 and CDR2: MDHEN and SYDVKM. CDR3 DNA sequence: TGTGCCAGCAGTCAGGCCTACGAGCAGTACTTC. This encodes CASSQAYEQYF.

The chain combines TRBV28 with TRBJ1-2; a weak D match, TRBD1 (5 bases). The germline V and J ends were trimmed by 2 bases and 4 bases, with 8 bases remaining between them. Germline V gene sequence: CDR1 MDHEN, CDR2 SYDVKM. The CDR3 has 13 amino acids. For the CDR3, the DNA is TGTGCCAGCAGTTTAAGACAGTTCTATGGCTACACCTTC. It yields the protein CASSLRQFYGYTF.

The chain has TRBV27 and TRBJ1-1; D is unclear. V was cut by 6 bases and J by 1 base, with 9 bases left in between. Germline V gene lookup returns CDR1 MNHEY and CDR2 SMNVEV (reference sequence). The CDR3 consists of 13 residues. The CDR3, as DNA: TGTGCCAGCAGGGACCGTTGGAACACTGAAGCTTTCTTT. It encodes CASRDRWNTEAFF.

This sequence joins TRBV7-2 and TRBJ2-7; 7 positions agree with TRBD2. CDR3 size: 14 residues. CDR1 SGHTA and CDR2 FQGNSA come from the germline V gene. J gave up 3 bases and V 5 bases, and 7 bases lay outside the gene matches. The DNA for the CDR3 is TGTGCCAGCAGCAAACAGACTAGCTACTACGAGCAGTACTTC. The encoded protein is CASSKQTSYYEQYF.

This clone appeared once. This CDR3 reads CASSLLPRVGGTDTQYF. In nucleotides, the CDR3 is TGTGCCAGCAGCTTACTCCCGCGGGTTGGGGGCACAGATACGCAGTATTTT. The chain is built from TRBV11-2 and TRBJ2-3; a possible D gene is TRBD2 (5 bases). Germline V gene sequence: CDR1 SGHAT, CDR2 FQNNGV. The germline V and J ends were trimmed by 2 bases and 1 base, with 16 bases remaining between them. This CDR3 comprises 17 residues.

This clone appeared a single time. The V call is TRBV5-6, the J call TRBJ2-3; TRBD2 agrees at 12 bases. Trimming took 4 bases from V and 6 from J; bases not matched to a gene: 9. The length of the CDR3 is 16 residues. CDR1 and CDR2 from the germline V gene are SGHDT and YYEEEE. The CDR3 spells CASSDSSGRAMDTQYF. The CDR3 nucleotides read TGTGCCAGCAGCGATTCTAGCGGGAGGGCCATGGATACGCAGTATTTT.

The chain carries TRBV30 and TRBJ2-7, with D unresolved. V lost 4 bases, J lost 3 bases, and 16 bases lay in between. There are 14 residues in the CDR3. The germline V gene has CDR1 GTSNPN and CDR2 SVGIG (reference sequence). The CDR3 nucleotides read TGTGCCTGGAATAGAGGATCCGGAAGCTACGAGCAGTACTTC. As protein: CAWNRGSGSYEQYF.

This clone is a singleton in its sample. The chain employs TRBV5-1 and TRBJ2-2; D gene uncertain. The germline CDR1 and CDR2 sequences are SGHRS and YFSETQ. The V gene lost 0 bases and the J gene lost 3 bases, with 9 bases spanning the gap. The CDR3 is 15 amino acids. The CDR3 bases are TGCGCCAGCAGCTTGGTCGGCCTAGACACCGGGGAGCTGTTTTTT. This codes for CASSLVGLDTGELFF.

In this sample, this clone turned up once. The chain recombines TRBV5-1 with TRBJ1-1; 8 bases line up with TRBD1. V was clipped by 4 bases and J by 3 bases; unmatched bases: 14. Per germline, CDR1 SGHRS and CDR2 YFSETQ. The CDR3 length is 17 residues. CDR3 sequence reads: CASSPGQGRRRYTEAFF. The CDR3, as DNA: TGCGCCAGCAGCCCAGGACAGGGACGGAGACGGTACACTGAAGCTTTCTTT.